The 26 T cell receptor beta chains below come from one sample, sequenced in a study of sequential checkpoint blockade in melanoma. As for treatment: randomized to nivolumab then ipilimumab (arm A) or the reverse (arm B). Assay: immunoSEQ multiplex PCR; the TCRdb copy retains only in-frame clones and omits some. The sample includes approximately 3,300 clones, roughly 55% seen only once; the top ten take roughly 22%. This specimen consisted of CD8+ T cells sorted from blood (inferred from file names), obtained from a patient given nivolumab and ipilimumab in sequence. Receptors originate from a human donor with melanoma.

The CDR3 reads CASSLQGVTGELFF. The CDR3 DNA reads TGTGCCAGCAGCTTACAGGGGGTCACCGGGGAGCTGTTTTTT. V usage is TRBV7-3 and J usage is TRBJ2-2; 7 nucleotides line up with TRBD1. This CDR3 is built from 14 residues. After removal of 2 bases from V and 4 bases from J, the junction contained 1 base not matched to a gene. Germline V gene lookup returns CDR1 SGHTA and CDR2 FQGTGA. Looking up the rest from reference TRBV7-3 and TRBJ2-2 gives the full variable domain: GAGVSQTPSNKVTEKGKYVELRCDPISGHTALYWYRQSLGQGPEFLIYFQGTGAADDSGLPNDRFFAVRPEGSVSTLKIQRTERGDSAVYLCASSLQGVTGELFFGEGSRLTVL.

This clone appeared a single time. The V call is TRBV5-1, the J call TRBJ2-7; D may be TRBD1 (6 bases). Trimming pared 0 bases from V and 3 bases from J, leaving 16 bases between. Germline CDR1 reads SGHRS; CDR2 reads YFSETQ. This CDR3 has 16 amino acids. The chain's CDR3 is CASSLEQGLPGYEQYF. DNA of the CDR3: TGCGCCAGCAGCTTGGAACAGGGCCTGCCCGGCTACGAGCAGTACTTC.

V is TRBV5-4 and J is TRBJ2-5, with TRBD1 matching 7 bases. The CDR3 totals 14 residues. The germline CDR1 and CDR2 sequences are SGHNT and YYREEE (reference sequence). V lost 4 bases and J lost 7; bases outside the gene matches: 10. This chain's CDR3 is CASSTSGTDGTQYF. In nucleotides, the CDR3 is TGTGCCAGCAGCACATCCGGGACAGACGGGACCCAGTACTTC.

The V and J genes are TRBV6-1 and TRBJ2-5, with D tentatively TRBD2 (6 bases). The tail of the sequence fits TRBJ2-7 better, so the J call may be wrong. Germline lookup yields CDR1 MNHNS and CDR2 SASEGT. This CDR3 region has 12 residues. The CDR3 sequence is CASRGRDSEQYF. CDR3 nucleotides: TGTGCCAGCAGGGGTAGGGACTCCGAGCAGTACTTC.

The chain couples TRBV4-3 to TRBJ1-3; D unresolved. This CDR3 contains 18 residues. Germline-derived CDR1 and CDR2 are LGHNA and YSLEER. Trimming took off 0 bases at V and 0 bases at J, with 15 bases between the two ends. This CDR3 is CASSQDSQPTLSGNTIYF. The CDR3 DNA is TGCGCCAGCAGCCAAGATTCCCAACCGACACTCTCTGGAAACACCATATATTTT.

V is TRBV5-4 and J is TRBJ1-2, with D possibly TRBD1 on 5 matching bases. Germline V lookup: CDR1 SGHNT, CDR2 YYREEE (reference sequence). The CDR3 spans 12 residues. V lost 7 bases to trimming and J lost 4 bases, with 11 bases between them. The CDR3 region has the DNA TGTGCCAGCTGGGCAGGGCCCTATGGCTACACCTTC. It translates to CASWAGPYGYTF.

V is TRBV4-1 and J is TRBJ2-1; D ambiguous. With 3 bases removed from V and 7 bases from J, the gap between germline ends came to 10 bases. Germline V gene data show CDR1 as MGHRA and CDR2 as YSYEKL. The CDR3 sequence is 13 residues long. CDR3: CASSQVWRNEQFF. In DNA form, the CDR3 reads TGCGCCAGCAGCCAGGTCTGGCGGAATGAGCAGTTCTTC.

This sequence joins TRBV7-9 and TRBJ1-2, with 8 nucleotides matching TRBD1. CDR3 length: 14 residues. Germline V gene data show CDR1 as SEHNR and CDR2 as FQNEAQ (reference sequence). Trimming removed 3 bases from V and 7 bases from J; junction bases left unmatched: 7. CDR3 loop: CASSFPDRGGGYTF. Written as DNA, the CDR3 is TGTGCCAGCAGCTTCCCTGACAGGGGAGGTGGCTACACCTTC.

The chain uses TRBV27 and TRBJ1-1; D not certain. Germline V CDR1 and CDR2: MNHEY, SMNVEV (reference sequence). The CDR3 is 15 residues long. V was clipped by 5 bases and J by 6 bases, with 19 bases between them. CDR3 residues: CASSPRDVLRAEAFF. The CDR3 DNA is TGTGCCAGCAGTCCCCGTGACGTTTTGAGGGCTGAAGCTTTCTTT.

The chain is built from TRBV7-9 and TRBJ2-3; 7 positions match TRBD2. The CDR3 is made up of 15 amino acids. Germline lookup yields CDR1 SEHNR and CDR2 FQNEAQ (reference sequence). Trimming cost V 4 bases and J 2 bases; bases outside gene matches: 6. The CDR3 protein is CASSSSAGYTDTQYF. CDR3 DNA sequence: TGTGCCAGCAGCTCCTCAGCGGGATACACAGATACGCAGTATTTT.

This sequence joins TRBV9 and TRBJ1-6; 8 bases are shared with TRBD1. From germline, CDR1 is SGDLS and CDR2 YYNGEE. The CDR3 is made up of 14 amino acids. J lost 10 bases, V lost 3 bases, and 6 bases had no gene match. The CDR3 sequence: CASSADRGDSPLHF. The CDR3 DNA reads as TGTGCCAGCAGCGCCGACAGGGGAGACTCACCCCTCCACTTT.

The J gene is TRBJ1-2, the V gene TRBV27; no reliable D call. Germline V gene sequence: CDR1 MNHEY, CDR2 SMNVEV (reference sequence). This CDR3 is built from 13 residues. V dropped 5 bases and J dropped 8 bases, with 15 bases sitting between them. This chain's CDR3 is CASSPGVGRGYTF. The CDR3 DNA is TGTGCCAGCAGTCCGGGAGTAGGACGCGGCTACACCTTC.

The CDR3 DNA sequence: TGTGCCTGGAGTGTGTCTAGGAGTGAGCAGTTCTTC. This codes for CAWSVSRSEQFF. The J gene is TRBJ2-1, the V gene TRBV30; D remains ambiguous. The germline V gene encodes CDR1 GTSNPN and CDR2 SVGIG (reference sequence). Between the trimmed V and J ends, which lost 0 bases and 9 bases, there was a span of 9 bases. CDR3 length equals 12 residues.

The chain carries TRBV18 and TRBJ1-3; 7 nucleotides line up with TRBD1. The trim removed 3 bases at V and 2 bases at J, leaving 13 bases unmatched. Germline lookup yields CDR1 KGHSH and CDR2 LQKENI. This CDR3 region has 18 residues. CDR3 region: CASSPYRDRGLPGNTIYF. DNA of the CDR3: TGTGCCAGCTCACCTTACCGGGACAGAGGCCTCCCTGGAAACACCATATATTTT.

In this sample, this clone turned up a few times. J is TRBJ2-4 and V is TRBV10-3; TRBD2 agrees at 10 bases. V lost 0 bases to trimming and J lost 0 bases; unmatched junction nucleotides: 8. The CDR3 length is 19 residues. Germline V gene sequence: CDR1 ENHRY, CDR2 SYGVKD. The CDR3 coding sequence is TGTGCCATCAGTGAGTCGATAGCGGGAGGACCCCTAGCCAAAAACATTCAGTACTTC. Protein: CAISESIAGGPLAKNIQYF.

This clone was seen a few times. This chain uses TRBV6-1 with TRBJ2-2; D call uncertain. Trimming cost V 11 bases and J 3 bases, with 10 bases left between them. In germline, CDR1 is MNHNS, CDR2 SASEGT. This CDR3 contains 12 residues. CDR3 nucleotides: TGTGCCGCCTACTCTGACACCGGGGAGCTGTTTTTT. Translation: CAAYSDTGELFF.

CDR3 loop: CASSTEAGTSGNEQYF. CDR3 sequence (DNA): TGTGCCAGCAGTACCGAAGCCGGGACTAGCGGAAACGAGCAGTACTTC. The V call is TRBV27, the J call TRBJ2-7; TRBD2 matches at 11 bases. The CDR3 is 16 amino acids. V lost 5 bases and J lost 5; bases outside the gene matches: 11. CDR1 is MNHEY, CDR2 SMNVEV, per germline (reference sequence).

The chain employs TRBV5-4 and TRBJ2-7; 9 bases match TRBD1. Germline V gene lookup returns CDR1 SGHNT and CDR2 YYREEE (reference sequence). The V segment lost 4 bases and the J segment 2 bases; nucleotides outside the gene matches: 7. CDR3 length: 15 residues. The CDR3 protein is CASSGGDRDAYEQYF. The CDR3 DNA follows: TGTGCCAGCAGCGGGGGGGACAGGGACGCCTACGAGCAGTACTTC.

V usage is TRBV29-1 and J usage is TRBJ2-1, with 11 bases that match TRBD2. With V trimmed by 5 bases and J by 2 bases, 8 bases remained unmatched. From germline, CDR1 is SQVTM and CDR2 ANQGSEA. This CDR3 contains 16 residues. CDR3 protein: CSVSARLAGTYNEQFF. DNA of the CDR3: TGCAGCGTTTCCGCCCGACTAGCGGGGACCTACAATGAGCAGTTCTTC.

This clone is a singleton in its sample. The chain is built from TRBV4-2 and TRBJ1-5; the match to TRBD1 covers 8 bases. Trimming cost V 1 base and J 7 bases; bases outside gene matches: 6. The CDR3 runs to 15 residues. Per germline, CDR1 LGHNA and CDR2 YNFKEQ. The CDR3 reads CASSQVQGAKQPQHF. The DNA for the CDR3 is TGTGCCAGCAGCCAAGTCCAGGGGGCTAAACAGCCCCAGCATTTT.

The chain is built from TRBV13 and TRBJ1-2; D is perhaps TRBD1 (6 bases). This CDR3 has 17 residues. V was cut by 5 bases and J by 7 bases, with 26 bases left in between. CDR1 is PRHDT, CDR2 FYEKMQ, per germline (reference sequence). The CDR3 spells CASSRLYGGLLRTGYTF. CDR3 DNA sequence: TGTGCCAGCAGCCGACTTTACGGGGGGCTTCTCCGTACTGGCTACACCTTC.

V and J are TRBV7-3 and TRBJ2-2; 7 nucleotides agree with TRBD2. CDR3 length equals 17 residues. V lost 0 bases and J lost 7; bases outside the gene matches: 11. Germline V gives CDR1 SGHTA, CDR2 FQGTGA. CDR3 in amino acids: CASSLTGGFQLGGELFF. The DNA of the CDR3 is TGTGCCAGCAGCTTAACCGGGGGGTTCCAACTTGGCGGGGAGCTGTTTTTT.

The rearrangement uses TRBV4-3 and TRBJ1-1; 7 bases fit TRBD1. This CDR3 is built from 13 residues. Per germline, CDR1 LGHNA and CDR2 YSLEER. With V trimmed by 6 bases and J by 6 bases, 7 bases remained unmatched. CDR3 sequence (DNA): TGCGCCAGCAGTCGACAGGGAACCCCTGAAGCTTTCTTT. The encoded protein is CASSRQGTPEAFF.

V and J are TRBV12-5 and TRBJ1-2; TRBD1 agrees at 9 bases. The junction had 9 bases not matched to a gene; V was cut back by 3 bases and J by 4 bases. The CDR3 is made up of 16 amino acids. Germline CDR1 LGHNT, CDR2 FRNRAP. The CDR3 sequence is CASGFWDREDPYGYTF. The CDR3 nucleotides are TGTGCTAGTGGTTTCTGGGACAGGGAAGACCCCTATGGCTACACCTTC.

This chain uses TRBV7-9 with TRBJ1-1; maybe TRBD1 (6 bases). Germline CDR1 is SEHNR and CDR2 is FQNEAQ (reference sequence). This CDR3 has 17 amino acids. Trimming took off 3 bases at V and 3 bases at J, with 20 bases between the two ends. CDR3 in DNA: TGTGCCAGCAGCTTGGGGAAGATCAAAGGGGGGGACACTGAAGCTTTCTTT. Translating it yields CASSLGKIKGGDTEAFF.

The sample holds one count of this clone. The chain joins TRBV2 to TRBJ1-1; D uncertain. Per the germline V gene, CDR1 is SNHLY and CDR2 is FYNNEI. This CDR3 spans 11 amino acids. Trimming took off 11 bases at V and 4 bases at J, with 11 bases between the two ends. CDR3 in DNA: TGTGCCGGTCGTAGTGGCACTGAAGCTTTCTTT. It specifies CAGRSGTEAFF.